One and the same sample provided the 20 T cell receptor beta chains below, sequenced in a study of shared clonotypes between healthy human individuals. Libraries were prepared by immunoSEQ multiplex PCR; TCRdb keeps only in-frame clonotypes and omits some of them. The table lists about 2 million clones, about 95% of them singletons, with 1.1% in the top ten. Positively selected for CCR7, the CD45RO-negative cells used as naive CD8 cells excluded terminally differentiated effector memory CD45RA+ cells. Sequenced material: naive CD8+ T cells sorted from blood. Receptors originate from a man between 18 and 29 years old in good health.

The table lists this clone with a count of one. Germline is not matched at one junction end, which may reflect a read error. The rearrangement joins TRBV7-6 to TRBJ2-7, with D possibly being TRBD1 (6 bases). The V gene's germline CDR1 is SGHVS and CDR2 FNYEAQ. There are 14 residues in the CDR3. Here the CDR3 reads CASSVAVQGYEQYF. The CDR3, as DNA: TGTGCCAGCAGCGTAGCCGTACAGGGTTACGAGCAGTACTTC.

This sequence joins TRBV27 and TRBJ2-2, with a possible D match to TRBD1 (5 bases). The CDR3 has 15 residues. V was cut by 3 bases and J by 4 bases, with 12 bases left in between. Germline CDR1 reads MNHEY; CDR2 reads SMNVEV (reference sequence). This CDR3 reads CASSFSQGSTGELFF. CDR3 coding DNA: TGTGCCAGCAGTTTCAGTCAGGGTAGCACCGGGGAGCTGTTTTTT.

V usage is TRBV7-9 and J usage is TRBJ2-3, with unresolved D. In germline, CDR1 is SEHNR, CDR2 FQNEAQ (reference sequence). Trimming shortened V by 3 bases and J by 2 bases, and 6 bases separated the two germline ends. The CDR3 length is 13 residues. In DNA, the CDR3 is TGTGCCAGCAGCTTTGACCACACAGATACGCAGTATTTT. It is translated as CASSFDHTDTQYF.

This clone was seen a single time. DNA of the CDR3: TGTGCCAGCAGCCGTGTGGGGGCCTGGTTCAATGAGCAGTTCTTC. The encoded protein is CASSRVGAWFNEQFF. The chain is built from TRBV27 and TRBJ2-1; TRBD1 is a possible D gene (6 bases). This CDR3 contains 15 residues. Germline values: CDR1 MNHEY, CDR2 SMNVEV (reference sequence). V dropped 6 bases and J dropped 6 bases, with 18 bases sitting between them.

The chain has TRBV5-8 and TRBJ1-1; D is unresolved. Trimming left V 4 bases short and J 6 bases short, with 10 bases between. CDR3 size: 12 residues. Germline values: CDR1 SGHTS, CDR2 YDEGEE. CDR3 amino acids: CASSGWSSEAFF. The CDR3 DNA reads as TGTGCCAGCAGCGGATGGTCATCTGAAGCTTTCTTT.

There are a few counts of this clone. The chain carries TRBV21-1 and TRBJ1-5; the DNA was not used to check the table's D call, TRBD1. TRBV21-1 is a listed pseudogene. This CDR3 has 16 amino acids. The CDR3 DNA reads as TGTGCCCACCGGGGACAGGGCTCATATAGCAATCAGCCCCAGCATTTT. It encodes CAHRGQGSYSNQPQHF.

This clone was found once. The J gene is TRBJ2-7, the V gene TRBV7-9, with D unclear. V was pared by 6 bases and J by 5 bases, with 20 bases between. The CDR3 loop spans 15 amino acids. The V gene's germline CDR1 is SEHNR and CDR2 FQNEAQ (reference sequence). The CDR3 DNA reads TGTGCCAGCAGAGGAGAGGTCTGGGCCCAAGACGAGCAGTACTTC. Residues: CASRGEVWAQDEQYF.

The chain uses TRBV12-1 and TRBJ2-1. TRBV12-1 is termed a pseudogene. The CDR3 totals 15 residues. In DNA form, the CDR3 reads TGTGCCAGCACGACGAAGGCGAGCTCCTACAATGAGCAGTTCTTC. Amino acid sequence: CASTTKASSYNEQFF.

The chain combines TRBV27 with TRBJ1-1; D is possibly TRBD1 (5 bases). This CDR3 is 13 amino acids long. Between the trimmed V and J ends, which lost 3 bases and 7 bases, there was a span of 12 bases. The germline V gene encodes CDR1 MNHEY and CDR2 SMNVEV (reference sequence). This chain's CDR3 is CASSLGGTFEAFF. CDR3 in DNA: TGTGCCAGCAGTTTGGGGGGTACCTTTGAAGCTTTCTTT.

This clone showed up just once. This chain links TRBV27 with TRBJ1-2, with D hard to call. This CDR3 comprises 14 residues. CDR1 is MNHEY, CDR2 SMNVEV, per germline (reference sequence). V was shortened by 6 bases and J by 4 bases, with 15 bases between the two germline ends. Here the CDR3 DNA reads TGTGCCAGCAGCAAGTTTCCTGACATCTATGGCTACACCTTC. Its translation: CASSKFPDIYGYTF.

The chain links TRBV10-3 to TRBJ2-5; no clear D. This CDR3 has 13 amino acids. Germline lookup yields CDR1 ENHRY and CDR2 SYGVKD. Trimming took off 4 bases at V and 1 base at J, with 7 bases between the two ends. CDR3 loop: CAISGNSQETQYF. CDR3 bases: TGTGCCATCAGTGGTAACTCCCAAGAGACCCAGTACTTC.

This rearrangement joins TRBV6-5 to TRBJ2-7, with 8 bases aligning to TRBD1. The germline V gene encodes CDR1 MNHEY and CDR2 SVGAGI. V shed 5 bases, J shed 1 base, and the junction held 7 bases outside the gene matches. This CDR3 comprises 15 residues. The CDR3 DNA sequence: TGTGCCAGCAGTCGTGACAGGGGTTTATCCTACGAGCAGTACTTC. Encoded protein: CASSRDRGLSYEQYF.

This clone has just one count. This chain connects TRBV10-3 to TRBJ2-1, with a weak D call TRBD2 (5 bases). The CDR3 is 13 amino acids. Trimming pared 0 bases from V and 7 bases from J, leaving 7 bases between. Germline assignment: CDR1 ENHRY and CDR2 SYGVKD. CDR3 sequence reads: CAISESLANEQFF. In DNA form, the CDR3 reads TGTGCCATCAGTGAGTCTCTAGCAAATGAGCAGTTCTTC.

J is TRBJ2-7 and V is TRBV4-3; D possibly uses TRBD1 or TRBD2 (5 bases each). This CDR3 has 14 residues. From germline, CDR1 is LGHNA and CDR2 YSLEER. V dropped 2 bases and J dropped 4 bases, with 12 bases sitting between them. The CDR3 loop reads CASSQPRDVYEQYF. The CDR3 DNA reads as TGCGCCAGCAGCCAACCCCGGGACGTTTACGAGCAGTACTTC.

V usage is TRBV27 and J usage is TRBJ1-3; D gene uncertain. The germline V gene has CDR1 MNHEY and CDR2 SMNVEV (reference sequence). Trimming cost V 6 bases and J 0 bases, with 9 bases left between them. This CDR3 is 14 amino acids long. CDR3 amino acids: CASSGPSSGNTIYF. The CDR3 coding sequence is TGTGCCAGCAGCGGACCTTCCTCTGGAAACACCATATATTTT.

The rearrangement links TRBV11-2 to TRBJ2-7; 9 bases line up with TRBD2. Germline lookup yields CDR1 SGHAT and CDR2 FQNNGV. With V trimmed by 1 base and J by 5 bases, 15 bases remained unmatched. This CDR3 has 18 residues. This CDR3 is CASSLALPNLAGVHEQYF. In DNA, the CDR3 is TGTGCCAGCAGCTTAGCCCTTCCCAACTTAGCGGGAGTCCACGAGCAGTACTTC.

The V gene is TRBV7-3, the J gene TRBJ2-1; D ambiguous. The V end was cut by 5 bases, the J end by 9 bases, with 14 bases between. The CDR3 spans 13 residues. Germline loops: CDR1 SGHTA, CDR2 FQGTGA. CDR3 sequence (DNA): TGTGCCAGCAGCCCTCCCGGCAGCCCTGAGCAGTTCTTC. It encodes CASSPPGSPEQFF. Using reference TRBV7-3 and TRBJ2-1 for the parts outside the CDR3, the full variable domain is GAGVSQTPSNKVTEKGKYVELRCDPISGHTALYWYRQSLGQGPEFLIYFQGTGAADDSGLPNDRFFAVRPEGSVSTLKIQRTERGDSAVYLCASSPPGSPEQFFGPGTRLTVL.

The chain carries TRBV5-1 and TRBJ1-3; D perhaps matches TRBD1 (5 bases). CDR3 size: 16 residues. V lost 4 bases, J lost 0 bases, and 14 bases lay in between. Germline-derived CDR1 and CDR2 are SGHRS and YFSETQ. The CDR3 sequence is CASSMSGPLSGNTIYF. In DNA, the CDR3 is TGCGCCAGCAGCATGTCGGGGCCTCTCTCTGGAAACACCATATATTTT.

The chain recombines TRBV2 with TRBJ2-3; 10 bases line up with TRBD2. The CDR3 length is 17 residues. Germline V gene data show CDR1 as SNHLY and CDR2 as FYNNEI. V gave up 4 bases and J gave up 6 bases; unmatched junction bases: 13. The CDR3 spells CASSVLAGGSGLDTQYF. As DNA, the CDR3 is TGTGCCAGCAGTGTCTTAGCGGGGGGCTCCGGGTTGGATACGCAGTATTTT.

The chain has TRBV28 and TRBJ1-6; a possible D gene is TRBD1 (5 bases). Trimming cost V 4 bases and J 3 bases, with 7 bases left between them. The germline gives CDR1 MDHEN, CDR2 SYDVKM. The CDR3 length is 14 residues. The CDR3 sequence is CASSWQGYNSPLHF. The CDR3 nucleotides are TGTGCCAGCAGTTGGCAGGGCTATAATTCACCCCTCCACTTT.